Below are 17 T cell receptor beta chains sequenced from a single sample in a study of blood T cell repertoires in COVID-19. Using immunoSEQ multiplex PCR, the repertoire was profiled, and TCRdb retains in-frame clones only, with some absent. The profile shows some 270,000 clones, around 83% of them singletons. Sequencing used PBMCs or T cells enriched from blood (not recorded which). These receptors all come from a woman between 45 and 65 years old who had been exposed to COVID-19.

The chain is built from TRBV9 and TRBJ1-2, with D possibly TRBD1 on 5 matching bases. The CDR3 consists of 15 residues. V was cut by 1 base and J by 5 bases, with 15 bases left in between. CDR1 and CDR2 (germline): SGDLS, YYNGEE. The CDR3 protein is CASSVSLQAGYGYTF. The CDR3 DNA reads as TGTGCCAGCAGCGTATCGCTTCAGGCAGGGTATGGCTACACCTTC. Complete variable domain (other parts from reference TRBV9 and TRBJ1-2): DSGVTQTPKHLITATGQRVTLRCSPRSGDLSVYWYQQSLDQGLQFLIQYYNGEERAKGNILERFSAQQFPDLHSELNLSSLELGDSALYFCASSVSLQAGYGYTFGSGTRLTVV.

This clone was recorded only once. This rearrangement joins TRBV5-8 to TRBJ1-1; 7 bases align to TRBD1. Germline CDR1 is SGHTS and CDR2 is YDEGEE. The CDR3 runs 14 residues. J gave up 3 bases and V 5 bases, and 7 bases lay outside the gene matches. CDR3 residues: CASSPRGWYTEAFF. CDR3 coding DNA: TGTGCCAGCAGTCCCAGGGGGTGGTACACTGAAGCTTTCTTT.

The chain combines TRBV21-1 with TRBJ2-3; the table names TRBD1, a call not compared with the DNA. TRBV21-1 is designated a pseudogene. This CDR3 comprises 15 residues. In DNA form, the CDR3 reads TGTGCCAACACCGCGTTAACAGGGATCACAGATACGCAGTATTTT. It yields the protein CANTALTGITDTQYF.

This rearrangement joins TRBV19 to TRBJ1-5; 7 bases align to TRBD1. The CDR3 totals 15 residues. CDR1 is LNHDA, CDR2 SQIVND, per germline (reference sequence). With 3 bases clipped from V and 2 bases from J, the junction kept 4 bases outside the gene matches. The CDR3 bases are TGTGCCAGTAGTATGGAGGGGGCAGGCAATCAGCCCCAGCATTTT. This encodes CASSMEGAGNQPQHF.

The rearrangement uses TRBV27 and TRBJ2-1; 8 bases are shared with TRBD1. The CDR3 totals 14 residues. CDR1 and CDR2 (germline): MNHEY, SMNVEV (reference sequence). V was pared by 7 bases and J by 7 bases, with 9 bases of the junction left unmatched. DNA for the CDR3: TGTGCCAGCATTAGTGACAGGGGAATGAATGAGCAGTTCTTC. It specifies CASISDRGMNEQFF.

This chain connects TRBV19 to TRBJ1-2; unclear D gene. Trimming left V 3 bases short and J 8 bases short, with 16 bases between. Germline V gene sequence: CDR1 LNHDA, CDR2 SQIVND (reference sequence). This CDR3 region has 14 residues. The CDR3 region is CASSMNARIKGYTF. In DNA form, the CDR3 reads TGTGCCAGTAGTATGAACGCCAGGATCAAAGGCTACACCTTC.

The chain carries TRBV6-2 or TRBV6-3 and TRBJ2-3; 13 bases agree with TRBD2. This CDR3 is built from 17 residues. V lost 3 bases to trimming and J lost 5 bases; unmatched junction nucleotides: 8. The germline gives CDR1 MNHEY, CDR2 SVGEGT. CDR3 sequence: CASSYATSGGALDTQYF. DNA for the CDR3: TGTGCCAGCAGTTATGCAACTAGCGGGGGGGCGCTAGATACGCAGTATTTT.

The rearrangement links TRBV19 to TRBJ1-1, with TRBD1 as a possible D gene (6 bases). The CDR3 covers 13 residues. CDR1 and CDR2 from the germline V gene are LNHDA and SQIVND (reference sequence). The germline V and J ends were trimmed by 10 bases and 1 base, with 13 bases remaining between them. The CDR3 DNA sequence: TGTGCCACCTCGGGGGGGCGGAACACTGAAGCTTTCTTT. It translates to CATSGGRNTEAFF.

The chain is built from TRBV7-2 and TRBJ2-1, with a possible D match to TRBD1 (5 bases). The CDR3 sequence is 13 residues long. Germline CDR1 SGHTA, CDR2 FQGNSA. Trimming shortened V by 1 base and J by 14 bases, and 15 bases separated the two germline ends. The CDR3 bases are TGTGCCAGCAGCTTAGAGCGAAGCAGGGCGGAGTTCTTC. Translating gives CASSLERSRAEFF.

This clone was picked up a small number of times. V is TRBV6-5 and J is TRBJ1-2, with a possible D match to TRBD1 (5 bases). CDR1 is MNHEY and CDR2 is SVGAGI in the germline V gene. V was pared by 8 bases and J by 5 bases, with 15 bases between. The CDR3 sequence is 13 residues long. The CDR3 region is CASGNRRTYGYTF. The DNA of the CDR3 is TGTGCCAGCGGAAACCGACGGACATATGGCTACACCTTC.

The chain uses TRBV5-1 and TRBJ2-1, with TRBD1 identical over 8 bases. The CDR3 runs to 18 residues. Germline V CDR1 and CDR2: SGHRS, YFSETQ. V shed 3 bases, J shed 0 bases, and the junction held 11 bases outside the gene matches. In nucleotides, the CDR3 is TGCGCCAGCAGCTCCTCGCGGACAGGGCCCGTCTCCTACAATGAGCAGTTCTTC. It yields the protein CASSSSRTGPVSYNEQFF.

V gene TRBV27 combines with J gene TRBJ2-5; D gene unclear. Germline V gives CDR1 MNHEY, CDR2 SMNVEV (reference sequence). The CDR3 spans 13 residues. Trimming left V 3 bases short and J 8 bases short, with 13 bases between. CDR3 nucleotides: TGTGCCAGCAGTTTTACGCCTGAGAAAACCCAGTACTTC. It codes for CASSFTPEKTQYF.

This clone occurred once. The rearrangement uses TRBV7-3 and TRBJ1-6; D is uncertain. Germline V lookup: CDR1 SGHTA, CDR2 FQGTGA. The length of the CDR3 is 15 residues. V lost 0 bases, J lost 7 bases, and 10 bases lay in between. The CDR3 nucleotides read TGTGCCAGCAGCTTAACAACCGGGGTCAATTCACCCCTCCACTTT. As protein: CASSLTTGVNSPLHF.

The J gene is TRBJ2-3, the V gene TRBV11-2; 7 nucleotides align to TRBD2. J gave up 4 bases and V 5 bases, and 9 bases lay outside the gene matches. The CDR3 consists of 15 residues. CDR1 and CDR2 from the germline V gene are SGHAT and FQNNGV. The CDR3 is CASSPRGGVADTQYF. CDR3 sequence (DNA): TGTGCCAGCAGCCCACGTGGGGGGGTTGCAGATACGCAGTATTTT.

The rearrangement links TRBV28 to TRBJ2-5; 7 nucleotides line up with TRBD2. Germline CDR1 is MDHEN and CDR2 is SYDVKM. CDR3 length equals 15 residues. V shed 4 bases, J shed 5 bases, and the junction held 10 bases outside the gene matches. CDR3 region: CASSSWTRRVETQYF. Here the CDR3 DNA reads TGTGCCAGCAGTTCTTGGACTAGAAGAGTGGAGACCCAGTACTTC. Full variable domain (missing parts from reference TRBV28 and TRBJ2-5): DVKVTQSSRYLVKRTGEKVFLECVQDMDHENMFWYRQDPGLGLRLIYFSYDVKMKEKGDIPEGYSVSREKKERFSLILESASTNQTSMYLCASSSWTRRVETQYFGPGTRLLVL.

CDR3 in DNA: TGTGCCAGCAGTGACATCAGGGGTTCCAAGGGAAAACTGTTTTTT. It is translated as CASSDIRGSKGKLFF. The chain has TRBV6-1 and TRBJ1-4; tentative D call: TRBD1 (6 bases). This CDR3 comprises 15 residues. V was cut by 3 bases and J by 10 bases, with 18 bases left in between. CDR1 and CDR2 from the germline V gene are MNHNS and SASEGT.

This sequence joins TRBV7-9 and TRBJ2-7, with D possibly matching TRBD2 (5 bases). Looked up from germline, CDR1 is SEHNR and CDR2 is FQNEAQ (reference sequence). The CDR3 runs 15 residues. With 1 base removed from V and 2 bases from J, the gap between germline ends came to 12 bases. CDR3 DNA sequence: TGTGCCAGCAGCTTAGAGGGAGATGGTACCTACGAGCAGTACTTC. Amino acid sequence: CASSLEGDGTYEQYF.